Sequencing of this T cell receptor beta chain was carried out in a study of blood T cell repertoires in COVID-19. Study-wide context: COVID-19 samples from acute and convalescent phases originated in the United States, Italy and Spain.

Clones were read by immunoSEQ multiplex PCR, and TCRdb kept only the in-frame ones, dropping some. The data show hundreds of thousands of clones, 87% seen once. V was trimmed by 5 bases and J by 1 base, leaving 10 bases between them. CDR1 SGHAT and CDR2 FQNNGV come from the germline V gene. The CDR3 extends over 14 amino acids. Which cohort a participant joined came from the clinical history participants gave. Two consecutive negative NP/OP PCR tests, clearance, or resolved symptoms defined Cohort 3 recovery. This receptor was identified in a woman in her thirties who had recovered from COVID-19. The sequencing input was PBMCs or T cells enriched from blood (not recorded which). The rearrangement uses TRBV11-2 and TRBJ2-3; perhaps TRBD1 as D (5 bases). CDR3 sequence: CASSRQLGTDTQYF. As DNA, the CDR3 is TGTGCCAGCAGCCGACAGTTGGGCACAGATACGCAGTATTTT. Filled out from reference TRBV11-2 and TRBJ2-3, the complete variable domain reads EAGVAQSPRYKIIEKRQSVAFWCNPISGHATLYWYQQILGQGPKLLIQFQNNGVVDDSQLPKDRFSAERLKGVDSTLKIQPAKLEDSAVYLCASSRQLGTDTQYFGPGTRLTVL.